This passage covers 27 T cell receptor beta chains from one sample sequenced in a study of patients and donors after allogeneic stem cell transplantation. Each CDR3 protein gets one entry after TCRdb re-called the RT-PCR reads with MiXCR. This sample has around 70,000 distinct CDR3 sequences, with about a quarter found just once. The sample comprised blood, either unsorted or a sorted T cell fraction (not recorded which). These receptors were obtained from a human donor who was either an allogeneic HSCT recipient or a stem cell or donor lymphocyte infusion donor (not recorded which). It is not recorded whose cells these are; they may come from a transplant donor.

This clonotype appeared a few times. The chain uses TRBV5-1 and TRBJ2-1; D remains ambiguous. The CDR3 consists of 13 residues. Germline values: CDR1 SGHRS, CDR2 YFSETQ. Between the trimmed V and J ends, which lost 1 base and 4 bases, there was a span of 6 bases. CDR3 residues: CASSLKLYNEQFF. For the CDR3, the DNA is TGCGCCAGCAGCTTGAAACTATACAATGAGCAGTTCTTC.

The chain recombines TRBV2 with TRBJ1-1; D is unclear. The CDR3 has 15 amino acids. Germline V lookup: CDR1 SNHLY, CDR2 FYNNEI. Trimming removed 3 bases at V and 4 bases at J, with 15 bases between. CDR3 region: CASSDRRAAGTEAFF. DNA of the CDR3: TGTGCCAGCAGTGATCGGCGAGCCGCGGGCACTGAAGCTTTCTTT.

This clonotype was picked up a small number of times. V is TRBV27 and J is TRBJ2-5, with 7 bases fitting TRBD1. CDR1 and CDR2 from the germline V gene are MNHEY and SMNVEV (reference sequence). Trimming took 7 bases from V and 3 from J; bases not matched to a gene: 8. CDR3 length: 14 amino acids. This chain's CDR3 is CASTQRGTEETQYF. Written as DNA, the CDR3 is TGTGCCAGCACCCAAAGAGGGACAGAAGAGACCCAGTACTTC.

CDR3 sequence: CSARDLAPGQDTEAFF. CDR3 sequence (DNA): TGCAGTGCTAGAGATTTGGCCCCGGGACAGGACACTGAAGCTTTCTTT. The chain links TRBV20-1 to TRBJ1-1, with 8 positions matching TRBD1. Germline-derived CDR1 and CDR2 are DFQATT and SNEGSKA (reference sequence). V lost 0 bases to trimming and J lost 3 bases; unmatched junction nucleotides: 9. The CDR3 runs to 16 residues.

This clonotype was picked up a small number of times. DNA for the CDR3: TGTGCCAGCAGTTACTCGCCCCAACCGGATACGCAGTATTTT. As protein: CASSYSPQPDTQYF. The chain links TRBV6-5 to TRBJ2-3, with D unclear. From germline, CDR1 is MNHEY and CDR2 SVGAGI. The CDR3 length is 14 residues. V gave up 0 bases and J gave up 6 bases, with 10 bases separating them.

The sample holds a few counts of this clonotype. The chain combines TRBV10-3 with TRBJ1-2; D is possibly TRBD1 (5 bases). Per the germline V gene, CDR1 is ENHRY and CDR2 is SYGVKD. The CDR3 sequence is 17 residues long. V was pared by 2 bases and J by 2 bases, with 18 bases between. DNA for the CDR3: TGTGCCATCAGTGAGCCCTCGGACAACCGACTAAACTATGGCTACACCTTC. Amino acid sequence: CAISEPSDNRLNYGYTF.

The rearrangement links TRBV7-9 to TRBJ1-2; D is uncertain. The CDR3 is 15 residues long. Germline CDR1 reads SEHNR; CDR2 reads FQNEAQ (reference sequence). The germline V and J ends were trimmed by 4 bases and 3 bases, with 15 bases remaining between them. The CDR3 here is CASSSSRVDDYGYTF. DNA for the CDR3: TGTGCCAGCAGCTCAAGTAGGGTAGACGACTATGGCTACACCTTC.

This clonotype was observed a few times. J is TRBJ2-3 and V is TRBV20-1; D gene uncertain. Germline CDR1 is DFQATT and CDR2 is SNEGSKA (reference sequence). The V end lost 5 bases, the J end lost 5 bases, and 5 bases lay between the germline ends. The CDR3 is 10 amino acids. Here the CDR3 reads CSAFQDTQYF. CDR3 in DNA: TGCAGTGCTTTCCAAGATACGCAGTATTTT.

This clonotype was seen only a few times. V and J are TRBV12-3 or TRBV12-4 and TRBJ2-1; D remains unclear. The CDR3 is 12 amino acids. The V end lost 4 bases, the J end lost 10 bases, and 11 bases lay between the germline ends. The CDR3 here is CASSSRVFEQFF. CDR3 DNA sequence: TGTGCCAGCAGTTCTAGGGTTTTCGAGCAGTTCTTC.

This clonotype was detected a few times. This rearrangement joins TRBV20-1 to TRBJ2-1; 7 bases match TRBD2. Germline V gene data show CDR1 as DFQATT and CDR2 as SNEGSKA (reference sequence). CDR3 length: 12 amino acids. The ends lost 3 bases at V and 8 bases at J; junction bases unmatched: 4. This CDR3 is CSASGRNYEQFF. CDR3 DNA sequence: TGCAGTGCTAGCGGGAGGAATTATGAGCAGTTCTTC.

This clonotype came up a few times. The V gene is TRBV5-5, the J gene TRBJ1-3; D unclear. This CDR3 region has 15 residues. Germline V gives CDR1 SGHKS, CDR2 YYEKEE (reference sequence). Trimming removed 2 bases from V and 2 bases from J, with 11 bases in between. In DNA, the CDR3 is TGTGCCAGCAGCTTAACAAGAACCGCTGGAAACACCATATATTTT. Translated: CASSLTRTAGNTIYF.

A few counts support this clonotype. The chain links TRBV5-1 to TRBJ2-3; D is undetermined. The CDR3 contains 14 residues. The ends were cut back, 1 base at V and 4 bases at J, with 10 bases in the middle. Germline lookup yields CDR1 SGHRS and CDR2 YFSETQ. CDR3 protein: CASSLLGLSDTQYF. As DNA, the CDR3 is TGCGCCAGCAGCTTGCTAGGTCTTTCAGATACGCAGTATTTT.

This clonotype was observed a handful of times. J is TRBJ2-7 and V is TRBV6-5, with 9 nucleotides matching TRBD1. Germline V lookup: CDR1 MNHEY, CDR2 SVGAGI. V shed 6 bases and J 9 bases; nucleotides not matched to a gene: 9. This CDR3 is built from 13 residues. The CDR3 sequence is CASRPQGQGGQYF. The CDR3 DNA is TGTGCCAGCAGGCCTCAGGGACAGGGCGGGCAGTACTTC.

This clonotype was seen more than once but under ten times. The chain couples TRBV13 to TRBJ2-5; D call uncertain. Germline V gene lookup returns CDR1 PRHDT and CDR2 FYEKMQ (reference sequence). The V gene lost 5 bases and the J gene lost 5 bases, with 12 bases spanning the gap. This CDR3 comprises 13 residues. CDR3: CASSPHRRETQYF. The DNA of the CDR3 is TGTGCCAGCAGCCCCCACCGCAGGGAGACCCAGTACTTC.

V usage is TRBV5-4 and J usage is TRBJ2-3; D not certain. Trimming stripped 2 bases from V and 3 bases from J, with 7 bases between. The CDR3 length is 13 residues. Germline V gene sequence: CDR1 SGHNT, CDR2 YYREEE (reference sequence). The CDR3 nucleotides read TGTGCCAGCAGCTTCTGGGGAACAGATACGCAGTATTTT. The encoded protein is CASSFWGTDTQYF.

This clonotype turned up a few times. The chain couples TRBV6-6 to TRBJ1-6; D gene unclear. The V gene's germline CDR1 is MNHNY and CDR2 SVGAGI (reference sequence). The V and J ends lost 2 bases and 7 bases respectively, with 15 bases between them. This CDR3 region has 16 residues. The CDR3 nucleotides read TGTGCCAGCAGTTACGGTCTCATGGGCGGAAATTCACCCCTCCACTTT. Its translation: CASSYGLMGGNSPLHF.

The gene calls are TRBV6-6 and TRBJ2-1; D might be TRBD1 (6 bases). CDR3 size: 16 residues. Germline V CDR1 and CDR2: MNHNY, SVGAGI (reference sequence). V was cut by 5 bases and J by 0 bases, with 14 bases left in between. This chain's CDR3 is CASSTPGQGSYNEQFF. The CDR3 DNA sequence: TGTGCCAGCAGTACCCCGGGACAAGGCTCCTACAATGAGCAGTTCTTC.

The genes are TRBV18 and TRBJ2-1; D is ambiguous. Between the trimmed V and J ends, which lost 1 base and 8 bases, there was a span of 9 bases. The CDR3 is 13 amino acids. Germline CDR1 is KGHSH and CDR2 is LQKENI. In nucleotides, the CDR3 is TGTGCCAGCTCACCACTAGACGGCCATGAGCAGTTCTTC. Its translation is CASSPLDGHEQFF.

This clonotype was seen only once. The V and J genes are TRBV10-3 and TRBJ2-7, with TRBD1 matching 11 bases. Trimming cost V 8 bases and J 4 bases; bases outside gene matches: 7. This CDR3 contains 14 residues. Germline CDR1 reads ENHRY; CDR2 reads SYGVKD. The CDR3 DNA is TGTGCCATCCCGGAGGACAGGGGGCTTTACGAGCAGTACTTC. This translates into CAIPEDRGLYEQYF.

The table lists this clonotype with many counts. V is TRBV20-1 and J is TRBJ1-5; no clear D gene. V was trimmed by 5 bases and J by 5 bases, leaving 13 bases between them. Germline V gene lookup returns CDR1 DFQATT and CDR2 SNEGSKA (reference sequence). This CDR3 has 13 amino acids. CDR3: CSAFRGYDQPQHF. CDR3 coding DNA: TGCAGTGCTTTTCGTGGATACGATCAGCCCCAGCATTTT.

This clonotype was seen just once. The chain recombines TRBV2 with TRBJ2-1; 7 bases are a match to TRBD1. Germline trimming cut 0 bases from V and 15 bases from J; bases unmatched to any gene: 11. This CDR3 has 14 residues. Germline CDR1 reads SNHLY; CDR2 reads FYNNEI. The CDR3: CASSEAPGTVLAFF. CDR3 in DNA: TGTGCCAGCAGTGAAGCACCGGGGACAGTGCTCGCGTTCTTC.

A few counts support this clonotype. This chain links TRBV12-3 or TRBV12-4 with TRBJ2-7; 7 nucleotides line up with TRBD1. Losses at the gene ends were 3 bases for V and 4 bases for J; bases not matched to a gene: 3. The CDR3 length is 13 residues. CDR3 bases: TGTGCCAGCAGTTTTAACAGGGGTTACGAGCAGTACTTC. It yields the protein CASSFNRGYEQYF.

The CDR3 coding sequence is TGTGCCAGCAAGAGGGGAGGTGAGGGCTACACCTTC. As protein: CASKRGGEGYTF. This chain connects TRBV6-5 to TRBJ1-2, with a tentative D call TRBD1 (5 bases). Germline V CDR1 and CDR2: MNHEY, SVGAGI. The CDR3 is made up of 12 amino acids. V lost 7 bases, J lost 8 bases, and 14 bases lay in between.

This clonotype was counted only a few times. The chain combines TRBV4-3 with TRBJ1-4, with D possibly matching TRBD1 (5 bases). CDR1 is LGHNA, CDR2 YSLEER, per germline. The CDR3 is made up of 16 amino acids. V gave up 4 bases and J gave up 0 bases, with 12 bases separating them. CDR3 coding DNA: TGCGCCAGCAGCCCTGGACCGACAGCAACTAATGAAAAACTGTTTTTT. Translation: CASSPGPTATNEKLFF.

This clonotype was detected many times. The chain links TRBV7-2 to TRBJ1-1; D unclear. This CDR3 is 11 amino acids long. The germline V gene has CDR1 SGHTA and CDR2 FQGNSA. V lost 3 bases and J 11 bases, leaving 10 bases between the germline ends. In DNA form, the CDR3 reads TGTGCCAGCAGCTTGGGCGGGCTCGCTTTCTTT. It is translated as CASSLGGLAFF.

This chain links TRBV5-1 with TRBJ2-7; 12 bases line up with TRBD1. This CDR3 is 17 amino acids long. The ends lost 4 bases at V and 4 bases at J; junction bases unmatched: 12. In germline, CDR1 is SGHRS, CDR2 YFSETQ. CDR3 nucleotide sequence: TGCGCCAGCAGCCGTTCGGGACAGGGGGCTCATTTTTACGAGCAGTACTTC. Translation: CASSRSGQGAHFYEQYF.

This clonotype has just a few counts. The J gene is TRBJ1-1, the V gene TRBV9, with D hard to call. The length of the CDR3 is 14 residues. Trimming removed 3 bases at V and 4 bases at J, with 13 bases between. CDR1 and CDR2 from the germline V gene are SGDLS and YYNGEE. CDR3 DNA: TGTGCCAGCAGCGAGATGCCAGTTTCCACTGAAGCTTTCTTT. It translates to CASSEMPVSTEAFF.